These 19 T cell receptor beta chains originate from one sample sequenced in a study of cytomegalovirus exposure and HLA in healthy donors. PCR involved 60 Vbeta and 13 Jbeta primers. TCRdb keeps only in-frame clones here, not all; method: immunoSEQ multiplex PCR. The sample consists of approximately 110,000 clones, 65% to 80% of them appearing once. Sequencing was performed on PBMCs. The source is a woman aged 40 to 50 in good health and CMV-seronegative.

The chain has TRBV9 and TRBJ2-3; 8 nucleotides align to TRBD2. This CDR3 is 15 amino acids long. The V gene's germline CDR1 is SGDLS and CDR2 YYNGEE. The V and J ends lost 0 bases and 6 bases, in that order; junction bases with no gene match: 6. The CDR3, as DNA: TGTGCCAGCAGCGTAGACGGGGGGGCCATCGATACGCAGTATTTT. It yields the protein CASSVDGGAIDTQYF.

This clone turned up a few times. The chain joins TRBV5-1 to TRBJ2-1, with TRBD2 identical over 15 bases. J gave up 2 bases and V 1 base, and 4 bases lay outside the gene matches. This CDR3 contains 18 residues. CDR1 is SGHRS and CDR2 is YFSETQ in the germline V gene. CDR3 sequence (DNA): TGCGCCAGCAGCTTGAGGACTAGCGGGGGGGCGCCCTACAATGAGCAGTTCTTC. The encoded protein is CASSLRTSGGAPYNEQFF.

This rearrangement joins TRBV28 to TRBJ1-5; D uncertain. The CDR3 spans 12 residues. V gave up 7 bases and J gave up 3 bases, with 7 bases separating them. From germline, CDR1 is MDHEN and CDR2 SYDVKM. CDR3 sequence: CASNLPNQPQHF. The CDR3 nucleotides read TGTGCCAGCAATCTTCCCAATCAGCCCCAGCATTTT.

The chain couples TRBV19 to TRBJ1-2; possible D gene TRBD1, 5 bases. The CDR3 is 14 amino acids. Trimming shortened V by 6 bases and J by 4 bases, and 15 bases separated the two germline ends. Germline V gene lookup returns CDR1 LNHDA and CDR2 SQIVND (reference sequence). Here the CDR3 DNA reads TGTGCCAGTAGGACGTCCGGGGGACGCTATGGCTACACCTTC. It specifies CASRTSGGRYGYTF. The complete variable domain, with remaining parts taken from reference TRBV19 and TRBJ1-2, reads DGGITQSPKYLFRKEGQNVTLSCEQNLNHDAMYWYRQDPGQGLRLIYYSQIVNDFQKGDIAEGYSVSREKKESFPLTVTSAQKNPTAFYLCASRTSGGRYGYTFGSGTRLTVV.

This clone occurred a few times. The chain recombines TRBV19 with TRBJ1-1, with a weak D call TRBD1 (6 bases). Germline values: CDR1 LNHDA, CDR2 SQIVND (reference sequence). This CDR3 comprises 14 residues. The V end was cut by 8 bases, the J end by 4 bases, with 17 bases between. The CDR3 bases are TGTGCCAGTTTTACAGGGCCGGGGGGCACTGAAGCTTTCTTT. Its translation is CASFTGPGGTEAFF.

This clone was observed a few times. The chain has TRBV19 and TRBJ2-6; 11 positions match TRBD1. CDR3 length: 16 amino acids. The V segment lost 8 bases and the J segment 4 bases; nucleotides outside the gene matches: 7. CDR1 LNHDA and CDR2 SQIVND come from the germline V gene (reference sequence). The CDR3 DNA sequence: TGTGCCAGTGCGGACAGGGGGCGCGGAGGGGCCAACGTCCTGACTTTC. It translates to CASADRGRGGANVLTF.

This chain connects TRBV4-3 to TRBJ2-5, with TRBD2 identical over 7 bases. This CDR3 spans 16 amino acids. V was pared by 3 bases and J by 2 bases, with 9 bases of the junction left unmatched. From germline, CDR1 is LGHNA and CDR2 YSLEER. CDR3 DNA sequence: TGCGCCAGCAGCCATGGGGAGGGCGGGGGTCAAGAGACCCAGTACTTC. Translated: CASSHGEGGGQETQYF.

This clone occurred a few times. The CDR3 bases are TGTGCCAGCAGTCCGACAGGGCCAATCTACGAGCAGTACTTC. Encoded protein: CASSPTGPIYEQYF. The V and J genes are TRBV7-2 and TRBJ2-7; 7 bases line up with TRBD1. J lost 3 bases, V lost 6 bases, and 8 bases had no gene match. Germline lookup yields CDR1 SGHTA and CDR2 FQGNSA. This CDR3 comprises 14 residues.

The chain couples TRBV6-6 to TRBJ2-7, with D perhaps matching TRBD2 (6 bases). The CDR3 sequence is 14 residues long. Trimming removed 5 bases at V and 2 bases at J, with 13 bases between. Germline V lookup: CDR1 MNHNY, CDR2 SVGAGI (reference sequence). This CDR3 is CASSTPGLPYEQYF. The DNA of the CDR3 is TGTGCCAGCAGTACCCCGGGACTCCCCTACGAGCAGTACTTC.

As to this clone: At one end, the junction sequence differs from germline, possibly due to a read error. This chain connects TRBV5-4 to TRBJ2-5; no definite D call. The CDR3 covers 13 residues. Germline V gene sequence: CDR1 SGHNT, CDR2 YYREEE (reference sequence). CDR3 in amino acids: CASSLGPQEAQYF. Here the CDR3 DNA reads TGTGCCAGCAGCTTGGGTCCCCAAGAGGCCCAGTACTTC.

This clone was counted once. The chain carries TRBV2 and TRBJ1-1; 12 bases match TRBD1. Germline V gene data show CDR1 as SNHLY and CDR2 as FYNNEI. The length of the CDR3 is 17 residues. V shed 6 bases and J 4 bases; nucleotides not matched to a gene: 12. Here the CDR3 DNA reads TGTGCCAGCAGATCTCCGGGACAGGGGGCGGCGGGCACTGAAGCTTTCTTT. Residues: CASRSPGQGAAGTEAFF.

This clone was observed a handful of times. This sequence joins TRBV15 and TRBJ2-1; 8 nucleotides match TRBD2. The length of the CDR3 is 16 residues. Germline V lookup: CDR1 LNHNV, CDR2 YYDKDF (reference sequence). Trimming took 5 bases from V and 9 from J; bases not matched to a gene: 15. The CDR3 DNA follows: TGTGCCACCAGCCACAGACTAGCGACCAACCTAGGTGAGCAGTTCTTC. It is translated as CATSHRLATNLGEQFF.

The chain has TRBV6-5 and TRBJ1-6; 7 bases match TRBD1. Per germline, CDR1 MNHEY and CDR2 SVGAGI. Trimming at V came to 6 bases and at J to 8 bases, leaving 1 base not matched to a gene. The CDR3 extends over 12 amino acids. The CDR3 loop reads CASRGQYSPLHF. The CDR3 DNA reads as TGTGCCAGCAGGGGACAGTATTCACCCCTCCACTTT.

Here the CDR3 DNA reads TGTGCCAGCAGTTACGGGGGACAAAGGGCCGGTTCACCCCTCCACTTT. Protein product: CASSYGGQRAGSPLHF. The chain has TRBV6-5 and TRBJ1-6; weak D call: TRBD1 (6 bases). Germline lookup yields CDR1 MNHEY and CDR2 SVGAGI. The V gene lost 2 bases and the J gene lost 9 bases, with 17 bases spanning the gap. The CDR3 has 16 amino acids.

The chain couples TRBV27 to TRBJ1-5; 9 nucleotides line up with TRBD1. With 4 bases clipped from V and 0 bases from J, the junction kept 16 bases outside the gene matches. CDR1 is MNHEY and CDR2 is SMNVEV in the germline V gene (reference sequence). The CDR3 runs 20 residues. CDR3 protein: CASSSEVPGQGPDSNQPQHF. The CDR3 DNA reads TGTGCCAGCAGTTCAGAGGTACCGGGACAGGGCCCCGATAGCAATCAGCCCCAGCATTTT.

The V call is TRBV6-6, the J call TRBJ1-1; tentative D call: TRBD1 (5 bases). The V gene lost 7 bases and the J gene lost 11 bases, with 23 bases spanning the gap. The germline V gene encodes CDR1 MNHNY and CDR2 SVGAGI (reference sequence). The CDR3 contains 14 residues. CDR3 coding DNA: TGTGCCAGCAACATCGTCAGGGCCGAAAACGGGGCTTTCTTT. Translated, it gives CASNIVRAENGAFF.

This chain links TRBV19 with TRBJ1-1; the D gene is possibly TRBD1 (6 bases). The V and J ends lost 9 bases and 4 bases respectively, with 21 bases between them. Per the germline V gene, CDR1 is LNHDA and CDR2 is SQIVND (reference sequence). This CDR3 has 15 amino acids. The DNA of the CDR3 is TGTGCCAGCCACAGGGTTCAGGGCCTATCCACTGAAGCTTTCTTT. Its translation: CASHRVQGLSTEAFF.

In DNA, the CDR3 is TGCAGCGTTGTTACAGGGCTAGGCGGCGAAAAACTGTTTTTT. Protein sequence: CSVVTGLGGEKLFF. V and J are TRBV29-1 and TRBJ1-4, with D possibly matching TRBD1 (6 bases). The ends were cut back, 4 bases at V and 8 bases at J, with 17 bases in the middle. In germline, CDR1 is SQVTM, CDR2 ANQGSEA. This CDR3 has 14 residues.

The V call is TRBV7-2, the J call TRBJ1-1; D call uncertain. Germline CDR1 reads SGHTA; CDR2 reads FQGNSA. V was cut by 5 bases and J by 1 base, with 11 bases left in between. The CDR3 is 14 amino acids. CDR3 in amino acids: CASSQMPGNTEAFF. The CDR3 DNA follows: TGTGCCAGCAGCCAGATGCCGGGGAACACTGAAGCTTTCTTT.